The present entry profiles one T cell receptor beta chain with its context. This specimen comes from a study of blood T cell repertoires in COVID-19. Whole-study context: From the United States, Italy and Spain came samples of acute and convalescent COVID-19. The analysed material was cDNA or gDNA that came from T cells, B-cell-depleted T cells, or PBMCs.

Germline V gene data show CDR1 as SGHTA and CDR2 as FQGNSA. V was pared by 4 bases and J by 0 bases, with 9 bases between. The CDR3 covers 14 residues. Sequencing used immunoSEQ multiplex PCR; TCRdb keeps in-frame clones, though not all of them. This table holds a few hundred thousand clones, roughly 85% found once. Donors of Cohort 3 who recovered were those that had two negative PCRs, clearance, or symptom resolution. The sample comprised PBMCs or T cells enriched from blood (not recorded which). The rearrangement uses TRBV7-2 and TRBJ2-5; the D is unclear. This TCR derives from a woman between 50 and 59 years old who had recovered from COVID-19. For the CDR3, the DNA is TGTGCCAGCAGCTCACCCTACGACCAAGAGACCCAGTACTTC. Translated: CASSSPYDQETQYF.